This T cell receptor beta chain was observed in a study of OX40 agonist ivuxolimab in advanced cancers. Assay: immunoSEQ multiplex PCR; the TCRdb copy retains only in-frame clones and omits some. The repertoire holds 59,000 or so clones, with about nine tenths as singletons. The V gene's germline CDR1 is SGHRS and CDR2 YFSETQ. V lost 1 base and J lost 1; bases outside the gene matches: 6. This CDR3 has 16 amino acids. The clonotype comes from an adult with an advanced solid tumor such as melanoma, head and neck, liver or kidney cancer. The V and J genes are TRBV5-1 and TRBJ2-3; 7 bases agree with TRBD1. The sequences come from CD4+ or CD8+ T cells sorted from blood, collected in a trial of the OX40 agonist ivuxolimab. The CDR3 nucleotides read TGCGCCAGCAGCTTGAGGCTTGGACAGGGCACAGATACGCAGTATTTT. This codes for CASSLRLGQGTDTQYF.